One and the same sample provided the 29 T cell receptor beta chains below, sequenced in a study of Graves' ophthalmopathy and Graves' hyperthyroidism. Using RNA transcripts, the TCR beta CDR3 regions were amplified. A first-round RT-PCR used HTBI primers, followed by a second-round multiplex PCR. TCRdb reprocessed the multiplex PCR reads with MiXCR, giving one entry per CDR3 protein. The sample has 150,000 to 200,000 distinct CDR3 sequences, 39% seen once; the top ten hold about 9.5%. What was sequenced was peripheral blood. The source of these receptors is a man in his thirties or forties with Graves' ophthalmopathy.

This clonotype was counted at least ten times. The chain recombines TRBV2 with TRBJ2-2, with 8 bases matching TRBD1. V lost 3 bases, J lost 3 bases, and 0 bases stayed unmatched. Germline CDR1 reads SNHLY; CDR2 reads FYNNEI. This CDR3 is 14 amino acids long. The CDR3 nucleotides read TGTGCCAGCAGTGACAGGGGGCACACCGGGGAGCTGTTTTTT. Translation: CASSDRGHTGELFF.

This chain connects TRBV6-1 to TRBJ2-6; 11 bases are a match to TRBD1. This CDR3 is built from 18 residues. Unmatched junction bases numbered 9, after V lost 6 bases and J lost 2 bases. Germline V gene lookup returns CDR1 MNHNS and CDR2 SASEGT. CDR3 DNA sequence: TGTGCCAGCAGGAAATACGGACAGGGGGCAACTGGGGCCAACGTCCTGACTTTC. Translated, it gives CASRKYGQGATGANVLTF.

This chain connects TRBV6-2 or TRBV6-3 to TRBJ1-5, with TRBD1 matching 9 bases. The CDR3 has 16 amino acids. With 5 bases clipped from V and 0 bases from J, the junction kept 5 bases outside the gene matches. Germline CDR1 MNHEY, CDR2 SVGEGT. The CDR3 nucleotides read TGTGCCAGCAGTAAGGGACAGGGATCTAGCAATCAGCCCCAGCATTTT. Translating gives CASSKGQGSSNQPQHF.

V usage is TRBV6-5 and J usage is TRBJ1-6; 7 nucleotides agree with TRBD1. The junction had 6 bases not matched to a gene; V was cut back by 4 bases and J by 9 bases. Germline V gene data show CDR1 as MNHEY and CDR2 as SVGAGI. This CDR3 is 14 amino acids long. In DNA, the CDR3 is TGTGCCAGCAGTTTGGGACAGCTTTCTTCACCCCTCCACTTT. It yields the protein CASSLGQLSSPLHF.

This clonotype was seen repeatedly, ten times or more. The V call is TRBV28, the J call TRBJ2-5, with D possibly TRBD2 on 7 matching bases. Germline lookup yields CDR1 MDHEN and CDR2 SYDVKM. V shed 6 bases and J shed 4 bases, with 21 bases lying between them. The CDR3 extends over 16 amino acids. This CDR3 reads CASRLEGGGQRETQYF. CDR3 DNA: TGTGCCAGCAGACTCGAGGGGGGGGGGCAACGAGAGACCCAGTACTTC.

The V and J genes are TRBV27 and TRBJ2-7; D gene ambiguous. Germline loops: CDR1 MNHEY, CDR2 SMNVEV (reference sequence). CDR3 length: 15 amino acids. Trimming took 1 base from V and 6 from J, leaving 16 bases between them. The CDR3 spells CASSLFGPRRSEQYF. The CDR3 DNA sequence: TGTGCCAGCAGTTTATTCGGGCCCAGGCGGAGCGAGCAGTACTTC.

This clonotype was detected ten times or more. The CDR3 here is CASGTRAWDHGYTF. For the CDR3, the DNA is TGTGCTAGTGGGACCAGGGCTTGGGACCATGGCTACACCTTC. The chain joins TRBV12-5 to TRBJ1-2; D possibly corresponds to TRBD1 (5 bases). With 6 bases removed from V and 6 bases from J, the gap between germline ends came to 17 bases. The CDR3 totals 14 residues. Germline V gene lookup returns CDR1 LGHNT and CDR2 FRNRAP.

In its sample, this clonotype was seen many times. The chain couples TRBV28 to TRBJ2-5; the match to TRBD1 covers 10 bases. The length of the CDR3 is 16 residues. Germline V gene data show CDR1 as MDHEN and CDR2 as SYDVKM. Trimming removed 3 bases from V and 3 bases from J; junction bases left unmatched: 7. The CDR3 nucleotides are TGTGCCAGCAGTTTTGCGGGACAGGGGTTTGAAGAGACCCAGTACTTC. Its translation is CASSFAGQGFEETQYF.

This clonotype occurred many times. The chain links TRBV6-2 or TRBV6-3 to TRBJ1-1; unclear D gene. Trimming cost V 2 bases and J 0 bases, with 10 bases left between them. Germline V lookup: CDR1 MNHEY, CDR2 SVGEGT. The length of the CDR3 is 15 residues. CDR3 sequence: CASSYRGAVNTEAFF. Written as DNA, the CDR3 is TGTGCCAGCAGTTACAGAGGAGCTGTGAACACTGAAGCTTTCTTT.

This clonotype appeared many times. CDR3 in amino acids: CASISAGGHEQYF. The CDR3, as DNA: TGTGCCAGCATCTCGGCTGGGGGCCACGAGCAGTACTTC. The chain carries TRBV6-5 and TRBJ2-7; tentatively, D is TRBD1 (6 bases). Trimming cost V 7 bases and J 5 bases, with 15 bases left between them. The CDR3 runs 13 residues. Germline CDR1 reads MNHEY; CDR2 reads SVGAGI.

This chain uses TRBV9 with TRBJ2-7; D is unclear. V lost 8 bases to trimming and J lost 4 bases, with 16 bases between them. From germline, CDR1 is SGDLS and CDR2 YYNGEE. The CDR3 contains 13 residues. The CDR3 here is CASSPTDGYEQYF. The CDR3 DNA sequence: TGTGCCAGTAGTCCCACGGACGGTTACGAGCAGTACTTC.

This clonotype was counted at least ten times. The chain has TRBV12-3 or TRBV12-4 and TRBJ1-5; 8 nucleotides line up with TRBD1. J lost 3 bases, V lost 6 bases, and 7 bases had no gene match. The CDR3 covers 15 residues. This CDR3 is CASRSDRVINQPQHF. The CDR3 nucleotides are TGTGCCAGCAGATCGGACAGGGTTATCAATCAGCCCCAGCATTTT.

The chain is built from TRBV20-1 and TRBJ2-7, with 8 positions matching TRBD1. J was trimmed by 3 bases and V by 4 bases; bases with no gene match: 5. Germline values: CDR1 DFQATT, CDR2 SNEGSKA (reference sequence). CDR3 size: 13 residues. CDR3 protein: CSATGDRYYEQYF. The CDR3 nucleotides are TGCAGTGCTACCGGGGACAGGTACTACGAGCAGTACTTC.

This clonotype was seen many times. CDR3 sequence reads: CASRQHRGRGSFF. For the CDR3, the DNA is TGTGCCAGCAGACAACACCGGGGCCGAGGGTCTTTCTTT. The genes are TRBV28 and TRBJ1-1, with D perhaps TRBD1 (5 bases). CDR3 length equals 13 residues. V lost 6 bases and J 12 bases, leaving 20 bases between the germline ends. Germline loops: CDR1 MDHEN, CDR2 SYDVKM.

This chain connects TRBV7-2 to TRBJ2-7; D is possibly TRBD2 (5 bases). The ends were cut back, 3 bases at V and 5 bases at J, with 8 bases in the middle. This CDR3 is 12 amino acids long. CDR1 SGHTA and CDR2 FQGNSA come from the germline V gene. CDR3 residues: CASSFWTDEQYF. CDR3 DNA sequence: TGTGCCAGCAGCTTTTGGACTGACGAGCAGTACTTC.

The chain is built from TRBV20-1 and TRBJ1-1; D gene ambiguous. Trimming pared 6 bases from V and 7 bases from J, leaving 9 bases between. This CDR3 contains 10 residues. Germline lookup yields CDR1 DFQATT and CDR2 SNEGSKA (reference sequence). The CDR3 sequence is CSAKAIEAFF. CDR3 DNA: TGCAGTGCCAAGGCAATTGAAGCTTTCTTT.

This clonotype was recorded at least ten times. The rearrangement links TRBV6-2 or TRBV6-3 to TRBJ1-1; D possibly corresponds to TRBD1 (5 bases). The CDR3 length is 16 residues. CDR1 MNHEY and CDR2 SVGEGT come from the germline V gene. Trimming stripped 5 bases from V and 8 bases from J, with 24 bases between. CDR3 in amino acids: CASSASQGRLLSEAFF. CDR3 bases: TGTGCCAGCAGTGCGTCGCAGGGACGATTGTTGAGCGAAGCTTTCTTT.

This clonotype was recorded at least ten times. CDR3 amino acids: CASSFYREANYGYTF. Here the CDR3 DNA reads TGTGCCAGCAGCTTCTACAGGGAGGCTAACTATGGCTACACCTTC. This sequence joins TRBV7-2 and TRBJ1-2, with D perhaps matching TRBD1 (6 bases). This CDR3 spans 15 amino acids. V was cut by 3 bases and J by 0 bases, with 11 bases left in between. Per germline, CDR1 SGHTA and CDR2 FQGNSA. Using reference TRBV7-2 and TRBJ1-2 for the parts outside the CDR3, the full variable domain is GAGVSQSPSNKVTEKGKDVELRCDPISGHTALYWYRQSLGQGLEFLIYFQGNSAPDKSGLPSDRFSAERTGGSVSTLTIQRTQQEDSAVYLCASSFYREANYGYTFGSGTRLTVV.

The sample holds many counts of this clonotype. CDR3 loop: CASSEAGVRALEQYF. The CDR3 DNA is TGTGCCAGCAGTGAAGCAGGGGTAAGGGCCCTCGAGCAGTACTTC. This chain connects TRBV6-1 to TRBJ2-7; tentatively, D is TRBD1 (5 bases). Trimming left V 0 bases short and J 6 bases short, with 15 bases between. The CDR3 runs to 15 residues. The germline gives CDR1 MNHNS, CDR2 SASEGT.

This clonotype was observed many times. The chain links TRBV6-2 or TRBV6-3 to TRBJ2-7, with a weak D call TRBD1 (6 bases). The CDR3 loop spans 14 amino acids. Germline CDR1 MNHEY, CDR2 SVGEGT. Trimming cost V 5 bases and J 2 bases, with 13 bases left between them. The CDR3 is CASSGTKETYEQYF. The CDR3 nucleotides read TGTGCCAGCAGTGGGACAAAGGAGACCTACGAGCAGTACTTC.

This clonotype was detected ten times or more. This sequence joins TRBV6-5 and TRBJ1-2; D is ambiguous. Trimming removed 6 bases from V and 0 bases from J, with 17 bases in between. This CDR3 is 16 amino acids long. Per germline, CDR1 MNHEY and CDR2 SVGAGI. The CDR3 DNA reads as TGTGCCAGCAGCCGCCGGGCCCTAGGCCCTAACTATGGCTACACCTTC. The encoded protein is CASSRRALGPNYGYTF.

The sample holds many counts of this clonotype. This chain joins TRBV7-2 and TRBJ1-5; D is ambiguous. The CDR3 extends over 15 amino acids. V dropped 5 bases and J dropped 1 base, with 12 bases sitting between them. The germline gives CDR1 SGHTA, CDR2 FQGNSA. The CDR3 DNA reads TGTGCCAGCAGCCTAGTCGGACGGAGCAATCAGCCCCAGCATTTT. Its protein product is CASSLVGRSNQPQHF.

CDR3 in amino acids: CASSPPTQGVLNTEAFF. For the CDR3, the DNA is TGTGCCAGCAGTCCTCCCACCCAGGGGGTCCTGAACACTGAAGCTTTCTTT. This chain uses TRBV12-3 or TRBV12-4 with TRBJ1-1, with 7 nucleotides matching TRBD1. The CDR3 loop spans 17 amino acids. After removal of 5 bases from V and 0 bases from J, the junction contained 12 bases not matched to a gene.

Turning to this clonotype: Mismatch with germline at one junction end may stem from a read error. The chain joins TRBV6-1 to TRBJ1-1; TRBD1 is a possible D gene (5 bases). Germline assignment: CDR1 MNHNS and CDR2 SASEGT. This CDR3 has 14 amino acids. The CDR3 nucleotides are TGCGCCAGCAGTGCAATTCAGGGATCTTCTGAAGCTTTCTTT. It specifies CASSAIQGSSEAFF.

This clonotype was detected ten times or more. The rearrangement uses TRBV7-8 and TRBJ2-2, with a possible D match to TRBD2 (6 bases). V dropped 5 bases and J dropped 1 base, with 11 bases sitting between them. The CDR3 covers 15 residues. Germline V CDR1 and CDR2: SGHVS, FQNEAQ. CDR3 nucleotides: TGTGCCAGCAGCGTTGAGGGACTGAACACCGGGGAGCTGTTTTTT. Translation: CASSVEGLNTGELFF.

This chain joins TRBV6-1 and TRBJ1-3; tentatively, D is TRBD1 (5 bases). V dropped 7 bases and J dropped 0 bases, with 10 bases sitting between them. The CDR3 contains 14 residues. Germline V CDR1 and CDR2: MNHNS, SASEGT. The CDR3 sequence is CASTYDSSGNTIYF. The CDR3 DNA reads as TGTGCCAGCACGTATGACAGCTCTGGAAACACCATATATTTT.

The sample holds a few counts of this clonotype. The chain joins TRBV6-1 to TRBJ1-1; TRBD1 matches at 8 bases. Trimming took 6 bases from V and 1 from J; bases not matched to a gene: 7. The CDR3 covers 15 residues. The germline CDR1 and CDR2 sequences are MNHNS and SASEGT. This chain's CDR3 is CASSPGQGRNTEAFF. The CDR3 DNA is TGTGCCAGCAGCCCTGGACAGGGCAGGAACACTGAAGCTTTCTTT.

CDR3 bases: TGTGCCACCCAGGACACCTTAACCTACGAGCAGTACTTC. Protein: CATQDTLTYEQYF. The chain uses TRBV12-3 or TRBV12-4 and TRBJ2-7; tentative D call: TRBD1 (5 bases). The CDR3 loop spans 13 amino acids. The V end lost 10 bases, the J end lost 2 bases, and 15 bases lay between the germline ends.

This clonotype showed up many times. V is TRBV10-3 and J is TRBJ2-7; TRBD2 agrees at 7 bases. J was trimmed by 0 bases and V by 4 bases; bases with no gene match: 9. Per germline, CDR1 ENHRY and CDR2 SYGVKD. This CDR3 comprises 16 residues. The CDR3 spells CAISVRGGTISYEQYF. The CDR3, as DNA: TGTGCCATCAGTGTACGAGGAGGGACTATCTCCTACGAGCAGTACTTC.